What follows describes a single T cell receptor beta chain. The data stem from a study of blood T cell repertoires in COVID-19. For the study at large: From T cells, B-cell-depleted T cells, or PBMCs came the material, which was cDNA or gDNA.

V was shortened by 4 bases and J by 4 bases, with 11 bases between the two germline ends. The CDR3 is made up of 13 amino acids. The germline CDR1 and CDR2 sequences are GTSNPN and SVGIG (reference sequence). The age range of participants was about 18 to 95 years, with residence in about two dozen US areas. Clinical histories supplied by participants themselves formed the basis of cohort assignment. Per the study methods: Estimated nucleated cell counts came from reference gene primer amplification. Here immunoSEQ multiplex PCR was the method, and the copy in TCRdb shows in-frame clones only, minus some. The V and J calls and clone size are taken from that table; D and trimming were inferred from the DNA. The sample holds 250,000 to 300,000 clones, approximately 91% seen once.

The chain combines TRBV30 with TRBJ1-5; D not certain. The clonotype comes from a middle-aged woman with acute COVID-19. The specimen sequenced was PBMCs or T cells enriched from blood (not recorded which). The CDR3 nucleotides read TGTGCCTGGAATATGGACTCAAATCAGCCCCAGCATTTT. It specifies CAWNMDSNQPQHF.